Detailed here is one T cell receptor (beta chain). It has no known antigen specificity. Per-base qualities were not stored, and no clone one base away is much larger. This specimen comes from a study of blood T cell repertoires in COVID-19 (dated by TCRdb to the early 2020s). Regarding the research as a whole: Samples covering the acute and convalescent phases of COVID-19 were provided by collaborators in the United States, Italy and Spain. The material from the prospective study consisted of cDNA or gDNA derived from T cells, B-cell-depleted T cells, or PBMCs. Subjects who had been exposed to COVID-19, were actively infected with it, or had recovered from it provided the deeply sampled blood TCRbeta repertoires that made up the dataset. A freely available public database, intended as a resource for researchers studying the immune response to SARS-CoV-2, is where the repertoires were released. Samples were obtained from the ongoing ImmuneRACE study (first 160 participants) and from approximately 1,200 subjects provided by 6 global collaborators. The sample metadata nearly always contained a de-identified subject ID, COVID-19 status, age in years and sex. HLA class I and class II types, where available, came from metadata supplied by the sample provider rather than from assay-based typing.

V gives up 4 bases and J gives up 2 bases, and the segment between their germline ends measures 9 bases. CDR1 and CDR2 were assigned from the germline V gene as LGHNA and YSLEER. Inclusive of the bounding cysteine and phenylalanine, the CDR3 is 13 residues long. Of all the DNA, just the CDR3 is kept, 39 bases in frame from base 1. TCRbeta CDR3 regions were amplified from genomic DNA by means of the immunoSEQ Assay, a bias-controlled multiplex PCR. Concerning the study's data processing: Within the assay, amplification of reference gene primers was used to estimate how many nucleated cells each sample contained. Sequence reads were collapsed and filtered to measure the absolute abundance of every unique TCRbeta CDR3 rearrangement. Productive Simpson clonality was computed per sample as the square root of Simpson's diversity index over productive rearrangements. Held by TCRdb, this immuneACCESS table contains in-frame sequences only and omits some clones. Under half of the omission traces to an unresolved V gene where checked; the cause of the rest is unknown. V and J calls and clone size are those listed in that table; D and trimming were worked out from the DNA. For this sample the table gives some 220,000 clones, of which around 80% were detected only once. Around 7.3% of the sample is taken by the ten largest.

Collaborating institutions collected whole blood in K2EDTA tubes following their own protocols. For TCRbeta analysis, collaborators shipped samples in one of three forms: frozen whole blood, isolated PBMCs, or DNA extracted from either of those sample types. Beyond this particular receptor, the publication reports: The quantity of clinical and demographic metadata differed by source and by participant and was supplied without curation.

Sequenced: peripheral blood. The TCR sequence derives from a woman in her 70s with acute or convalescent COVID-19. The chain was built from TRBV4-3 and TRBJ2-7; a tentative D call is TRBD1 (5 bases match). Read as DNA, the sequence is TGCGCCAGCAGCCTGATAGGGGCCTACGAGCAGTACTTC. Its product reads: CASSLIGAYEQYF.